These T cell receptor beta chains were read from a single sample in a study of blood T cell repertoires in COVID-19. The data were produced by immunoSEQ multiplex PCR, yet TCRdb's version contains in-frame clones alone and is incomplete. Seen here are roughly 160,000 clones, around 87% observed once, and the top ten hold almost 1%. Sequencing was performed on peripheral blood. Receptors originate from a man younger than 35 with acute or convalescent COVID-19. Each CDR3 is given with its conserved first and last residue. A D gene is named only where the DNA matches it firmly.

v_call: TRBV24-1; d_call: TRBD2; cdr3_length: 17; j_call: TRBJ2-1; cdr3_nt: TGTGCCACCAGCCCAACTAGCGGGGGGTTCTCCTACAATGAGCAGTTCTTC; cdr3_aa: CATSPTSGGFSYNEQFF
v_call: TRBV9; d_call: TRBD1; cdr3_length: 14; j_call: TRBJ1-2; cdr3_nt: TGTGCCAGCAGCGCCCCGGACAGGGGGCTTGGCTACACCTTC; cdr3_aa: CASSAPDRGLGYTF
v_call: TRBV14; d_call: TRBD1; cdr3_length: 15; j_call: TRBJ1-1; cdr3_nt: TGTGCCAGCAGCTCGCGGACAGGGGCGGGCACTGAAGCTTTCTTT; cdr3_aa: CASSSRTGAGTEAFF
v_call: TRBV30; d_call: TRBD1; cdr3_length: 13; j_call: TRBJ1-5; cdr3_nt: TGTGCCTGGAGCGGACAGGGGGGGCAGCCCCAGCATTTT; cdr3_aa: CAWSGQGGQPQHF
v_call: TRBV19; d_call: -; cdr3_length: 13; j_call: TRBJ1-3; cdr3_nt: TGTGCCAGTACCCCGGGCTCTGGAAACACCATATATTTT; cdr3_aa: CASTPGSGNTIYF
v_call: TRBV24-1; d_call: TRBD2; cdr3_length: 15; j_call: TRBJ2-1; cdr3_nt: TGTGCCACCAGTGATCTAGGTAGCGGGAACAATGAGCAGTTCTTC; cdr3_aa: CATSDLGSGNNEQFF
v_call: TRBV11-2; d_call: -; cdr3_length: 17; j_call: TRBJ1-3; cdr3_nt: TGTGCCAGCAGCTTAGCCCCCCGGACAGACTCTGGAAACACCATATATTTT; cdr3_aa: CASSLAPRTDSGNTIYF
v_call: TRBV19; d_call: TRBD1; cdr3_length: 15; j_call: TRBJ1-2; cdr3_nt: TGTGCCAGTAGTCCACGACAGGGGAGAGACTATGGCTACACCTTC; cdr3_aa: CASSPRQGRDYGYTF
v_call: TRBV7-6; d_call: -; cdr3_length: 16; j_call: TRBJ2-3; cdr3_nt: TGTGCCAGCAGCTTAGCGGGGGGAGGTCCCTCAGATACGCAGTATTTT; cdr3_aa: CASSLAGGGPSDTQYF
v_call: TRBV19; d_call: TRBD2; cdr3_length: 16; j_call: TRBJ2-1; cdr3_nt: TGTGCCAGTCGGGAGGGTGTCTCCTTGAGCTACAATGAGCAGTTCTTC; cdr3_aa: CASREGVSLSYNEQFF